This TCR beta chain stems from a study of blood T cell repertoires in COVID-19. Study summary: Italy, Spain and the United States were the sources of the convalescent and acute COVID-19 samples. In each case, the material was cDNA or gDNA derived from T cells, B-cell-depleted T cells, or PBMCs.

As originally analysed: Researchers report that nucleated cell counts were estimated from reference gene primer amplification. The method was immunoSEQ multiplex PCR; TCRdb's version includes in-frame clones alone and lacks a portion of them. V and J calls and clone size are given by that table; D and trimming were obtained from the DNA. The table has fewer than 300,000 clones, approximately 93% seen once. The junction had 10 bases not matched to a gene; V was cut back by 7 bases and J by 7 bases. The CDR3 length is 15 residues. Germline loops: CDR1 LNHDA, CDR2 SQIVND (reference sequence). The genes are TRBV19 and TRBJ1-6; 7 nucleotides match TRBD1. The source is a woman aged 25 to 39 with COVID-19, enrolled during active disease. Sequencing was done on a sample of peripheral blood. The CDR3 DNA is TGTGCCAGTACCACAAGACAGGGATTAAATTCACCCCTCCACTTT. Translating gives CASTTRQGLNSPLHF.